What follows are 7 T cell receptor beta chains derived from one specimen sequenced in a study of T cells in Graves' hyperthyroidism and ophthalmopathy. There were TCR beta CDR3 regions amplified from RNA transcripts. HTBI primers were the set used in a first-round RT-PCR of the TCR CDR3. TCRdb fed the multiplex PCR reads into MiXCR, producing one record per CDR3 protein. The data show roughly 240,000 distinct CDR3 sequences, roughly 22% seen once. Material: blood. The receptors originated from a woman in her 40s with Graves' ophthalmopathy.

This clonotype was picked up many times. The V and J genes are TRBV10-2 and TRBJ2-7; the match to TRBD2 covers 8 bases. Germline trimming cut 8 bases from V and 1 base from J; bases unmatched to any gene: 7. This CDR3 has 14 residues. The germline CDR1 and CDR2 sequences are WSHSY and SAAADI. This CDR3 is CASSGGVASYEQYF. The CDR3 coding sequence is TGCGCCAGCTCGGGGGGGGTAGCTTCCTACGAGCAGTACTTC.

The V gene is TRBV3-1, the J gene TRBJ2-5, with D uncertain. The germline V gene encodes CDR1 LGHDT and CDR2 YNNKEL (reference sequence). V lost 4 bases and J 4 bases, leaving 10 bases between the germline ends. The CDR3 extends over 13 amino acids. The CDR3 is CASSLEERETQYF. Written as DNA, the CDR3 is TGTGCCAGCAGCCTAGAGGAGAGAGAGACCCAGTACTTC.

The V gene is TRBV5-1, the J gene TRBJ2-5, with D possibly TRBD1 on 6 matching bases. The CDR3 runs to 17 residues. CDR1 and CDR2 (germline): SGHRS, YFSETQ. V was pared by 0 bases and J by 2 bases, with 17 bases between. The CDR3 loop is CASSLAILTGRQETQYF. The CDR3 DNA reads TGCGCCAGCAGCTTGGCCATTTTGACAGGAAGACAAGAGACCCAGTACTTC.

This clonotype was counted ten times or more. Given a much more abundant clone one base away, this may be a read error. This sequence joins TRBV7-2 and TRBJ1-1; D is unclear. Germline V CDR1 and CDR2: SGHTA, FQGNSA. V lost 8 bases to trimming and J lost 3 bases, with 13 bases between them. This CDR3 comprises 13 residues. In DNA, the CDR3 is TGTGCCAGCCGCCAGGCCATGGACACTGAAGCTTTCTTT. Its translation is CASRQAMDTEAFF.

CDR3 loop: CASSTISGLKNYGYTF. The CDR3 coding sequence is TGTGCCAGCAGTACTATCTCCGGACTGAAGAACTATGGCTACACCTTC. J is TRBJ1-2 and V is TRBV6-5; D not resolved. CDR3 size: 16 residues. Germline V gene data show CDR1 as MNHEY and CDR2 as SVGAGI. Trimming pared 5 bases from V and 2 bases from J, leaving 18 bases between.

This clonotype came up many times. The chain links TRBV7-8 to TRBJ1-1; D uncertain. Germline lookup yields CDR1 SGHVS and CDR2 FQNEAQ. This CDR3 spans 14 amino acids. Trimming cost V 3 bases and J 0 bases, with 8 bases left between them. The CDR3 DNA sequence: TGTGCCAGCAGCTTCCCGGGGATGAACACTGAAGCTTTCTTT. This gives the protein CASSFPGMNTEAFF.

The sample holds many counts of this clonotype. This chain links TRBV15 with TRBJ2-2; D remains unclear. This CDR3 has 15 residues. The germline CDR1 and CDR2 sequences are LNHNV and YYDKDF (reference sequence). V gave up 3 bases and J gave up 1 base, with 9 bases separating them. The DNA for the CDR3 is TGTGCCACCAGCAGCTCTTACTTGAACACCGGGGAGCTGTTTTTT. Translated, it gives CATSSSYLNTGELFF. The whole variable domain, filled in from reference TRBV15 and TRBJ2-2, reads DAMVIQNPRYQVTQFGKPVTLSCSQTLNHNVMYWYQQKSSQAPKLLFHYYDKDFNNEADTPDNFQSRRPNTSFCFLDIRSPGLGDTAMYLCATSSSYLNTGELFFGEGSRLTVL.